The rows below give T cell receptor beta chains drawn from one sample of a study of T-cell reconstitution after alpha-beta-depleted transplantation in children. From the PCR reads, TCRdb called clonotypes with MiXCR, one entry per CDR3 protein. This table has 250,000 or so distinct CDR3 sequences, under 30% appearing once. The material sequenced was PBMCs, mostly from graft donor cells, taken 360 days after TCRalphabeta/CD19-depleted stem cell transplant. These receptors were taken from a female patient aged 2-10 years who had a stem cell transplant for congenital amegakaryocytic thrombocytopenia, so the T cells may come from the graft donor. Each CDR3 is given with its conserved first and last residue. D genes are given only for firm matches. Only part of the rows carry a size: once, few, many, or a class if the clone is expanded.

j_call: TRBJ2-7; d_call: TRBD2; v_call: TRBV5-1; clone_size: NA; cdr3_length: 16; cdr3_nt: TGCGCCAGCAGCTCGGACCGACTAGCGGGAGCCTACGAGCAGTACTTC; cdr3_aa: CASSSDRLAGAYEQYF
j_call: TRBJ2-1; d_call: TRBD2; v_call: TRBV4-1; clone_size: few; cdr3_length: 18; cdr3_nt: TGCGCCAGCAGCCAACCACTAGCGGGGGTAAGCTCCTACAATGAGCAGTTCTTC; cdr3_aa: CASSQPLAGVSSYNEQFF
j_call: TRBJ1-5; d_call: TRBD1; v_call: TRBV19; clone_size: NA; cdr3_length: 13; cdr3_nt: TGTGCCAGTGGACAGGGGGCCGATCAGCCCCAGCATTTT; cdr3_aa: CASGQGADQPQHF
j_call: TRBJ2-2; d_call: NA; v_call: TRBV4-2; clone_size: NA; cdr3_length: 17; cdr3_nt: TGTGCCAGCAGCCAAAGGGGCCAGGCTAGCCTCACCGGGGAGCTGTTTTTT; cdr3_aa: CASSQRGQASLTGELFF
j_call: TRBJ2-3; d_call: NA; v_call: TRBV28; clone_size: NA; cdr3_length: 14; cdr3_nt: TGTGCCAGCAGTTGGGGTGTGGGCACAGATACGCAGTATTTT; cdr3_aa: CASSWGVGTDTQYF
j_call: TRBJ2-7; d_call: NA; v_call: TRBV20-1; clone_size: few; cdr3_length: 14; cdr3_nt: TGCAGTGCTAGGGGACCGATAGGTTCCTACGAGCAGTACTTC; cdr3_aa: CSARGPIGSYEQYF
j_call: TRBJ2-2; d_call: NA; v_call: TRBV14; clone_size: few; cdr3_length: 13; cdr3_nt: TGTGCCAGCGCCGGAGGGCCCTCCGGGGAGCTGTTTTTT; cdr3_aa: CASAGGPSGELFF
j_call: TRBJ2-7; d_call: TRBD1; v_call: TRBV18; clone_size: NA; cdr3_length: 15; cdr3_nt: TGTGCCAGCTCACCATCCAGTGGGACAGGGCCCACTCAGTACTTC; cdr3_aa: CASSPSSGTGPTQYF
j_call: TRBJ2-1; d_call: NA; v_call: TRBV12-3/TRBV12-4; clone_size: NA; cdr3_length: 16; cdr3_nt: TGTGCCAGCAGTCCAAGAGAGCGGATCTCCTACAATGAGCAGTTCTTC; cdr3_aa: CASSPRERISYNEQFF
j_call: TRBJ1-4; d_call: TRBD1; v_call: TRBV5-6; clone_size: NA; cdr3_length: 15; cdr3_nt: TGTGCCAGCAGCTTCCCGGGACAGCCTAATGAAAAACTGTTTTTT; cdr3_aa: CASSFPGQPNEKLFF
j_call: TRBJ2-7; d_call: TRBD2; v_call: TRBV7-2; clone_size: NA; cdr3_length: 17; cdr3_nt: TGTGCCAGCAGCTTAGTTGCTAGCGGGAGCCAGAGCTACGAGCAGTACTTC; cdr3_aa: CASSLVASGSQSYEQYF
j_call: TRBJ1-3; d_call: TRBD1; v_call: TRBV4-1; clone_size: many; cdr3_length: 15; cdr3_nt: TGCGCCAGCAGCCAAGTTACAGGGGGCGGAAACACCATATATTTT; cdr3_aa: CASSQVTGGGNTIYF
j_call: TRBJ2-7; d_call: NA; v_call: TRBV4-2; clone_size: NA; cdr3_length: 18; cdr3_nt: TGTGCCAGCAGCCAGCGACAGGGAGGAAGTGTCGACTCCTACGAGCAGTACTTC; cdr3_aa: CASSQRQGGSVDSYEQYF
j_call: TRBJ2-7; d_call: NA; v_call: TRBV21-1; clone_size: NA; cdr3_length: 15; cdr3_nt: TGTGCCAGCAGCAAGAGACCCCGGGGACTATTTGAGCAGTACTTC; cdr3_aa: CASSKRPRGLFEQYF
j_call: TRBJ2-1; d_call: NA; v_call: TRBV3-1; clone_size: NA; cdr3_length: 12; cdr3_nt: TGTGCCAGCAGCCAAGGACAGGATGAGCAGTTCTTC; cdr3_aa: CASSQGQDEQFF
j_call: TRBJ1-3; d_call: NA; v_call: TRBV30; clone_size: NA; cdr3_length: 12; cdr3_nt: TGTGCCTGGAGGGGAGCTGGAAACACCATATATTTT; cdr3_aa: CAWRGAGNTIYF
j_call: TRBJ1-2; d_call: NA; v_call: TRBV30; clone_size: NA; cdr3_length: 13; cdr3_nt: TGTGCCTGGAGTGGCCCTTTTAACTATGGCTACACCTTC; cdr3_aa: CAWSGPFNYGYTF
j_call: TRBJ2-7; d_call: TRBD2; v_call: TRBV12-3/TRBV12-4; clone_size: NA; cdr3_length: 15; cdr3_nt: TGTGCCAGCAGTTTACGGCCTAGCGGAATTTACGAGCAGTACTTC; cdr3_aa: CASSLRPSGIYEQYF
j_call: TRBJ2-7; d_call: NA; v_call: TRBV27; clone_size: few; cdr3_length: 14; cdr3_nt: TGTGCCAGCGGGACCGGGACAAAACCCTACGAGCAGTACTTC; cdr3_aa: CASGTGTKPYEQYF
j_call: TRBJ1-4; d_call: NA; v_call: TRBV7-2; clone_size: NA; cdr3_length: 14; cdr3_nt: TGTGCCAGCAGCCCGGGACCCCCCGGGGAAAAACTGTTTTTT; cdr3_aa: CASSPGPPGEKLFF
j_call: TRBJ2-7; d_call: NA; v_call: TRBV5-1; clone_size: NA; cdr3_length: 17; cdr3_nt: TGCGCCAGCAGCTTGGAGGGGCTCCTACGGGAGAAGTACGAGCAGTACTTC; cdr3_aa: CASSLEGLLREKYEQYF
j_call: TRBJ1-4; d_call: NA; v_call: TRBV20-1; clone_size: NA; cdr3_length: 13; cdr3_nt: TGCAGTGCTCGGGACGGTCATAATGAAAAACTGTTTTTT; cdr3_aa: CSARDGHNEKLFF
j_call: TRBJ2-2; d_call: TRBD1; v_call: TRBV28; clone_size: NA; cdr3_length: 14; cdr3_nt: TGTGCCAGCATCGGGACAGGAGACACCGGGGAGCTGTTTTTT; cdr3_aa: CASIGTGDTGELFF
j_call: TRBJ2-2; d_call: NA; v_call: TRBV12-3/TRBV12-4; clone_size: many; cdr3_length: 12; cdr3_nt: TGTGCCAGCAGTGAAATCACCGGGGAGCTGTTTTTT; cdr3_aa: CASSEITGELFF
j_call: TRBJ2-5; d_call: NA; v_call: TRBV3-1; clone_size: NA; cdr3_length: 15; cdr3_nt: TGTGCCAGCAGCCACGAAAGGGGTTTGCGAGAGACCCAGTACTTC; cdr3_aa: CASSHERGLRETQYF
j_call: TRBJ2-3; d_call: TRBD2; v_call: TRBV4-2; clone_size: NA; cdr3_length: 19; cdr3_nt: TGTGCCAGCAGCCAAGAGATTAATCCGACTAGCGGGAGTACAGATACGCAGTATTTT; cdr3_aa: CASSQEINPTSGSTDTQYF
j_call: TRBJ1-1; d_call: NA; v_call: TRBV7-6; clone_size: NA; cdr3_length: 14; cdr3_nt: TGTGCCAGCTCCCTCGAGGTGGGGATCACTGAAGCTTTCTTT; cdr3_aa: CASSLEVGITEAFF
j_call: TRBJ2-1; d_call: NA; v_call: TRBV9; clone_size: NA; cdr3_length: 15; cdr3_nt: TGTGCCAGCAGCGTTCTCGCGGGGACCTACAATGAGCTGTTCTTC; cdr3_aa: CASSVLAGTYNELFF
j_call: TRBJ2-3; d_call: TRBD1; v_call: TRBV10-3; clone_size: many; cdr3_length: 16; cdr3_nt: TGTGCCATCTCCGGACGGGACAGGGCGAACACAGATACGCAGTATTTT; cdr3_aa: CAISGRDRANTDTQYF
j_call: TRBJ1-4; d_call: NA; v_call: TRBV7-9; clone_size: NA; cdr3_length: 17; cdr3_nt: TGTGCCAGCAGGACGCAAGGTCGGGGTCGCCTCATCGAAAAACTGTTTTTT; cdr3_aa: CASRTQGRGRLIEKLFF
j_call: TRBJ1-6; d_call: NA; v_call: TRBV20-1; clone_size: NA; cdr3_length: 16; cdr3_nt: TGCAGTGCTAGAGATCTGGTCAGGAACTATAATTCACCCCTCCACTTT; cdr3_aa: CSARDLVRNYNSPLHF
j_call: TRBJ2-1; d_call: NA; v_call: TRBV10-3; clone_size: NA; cdr3_length: 15; cdr3_nt: TGTGCCATCAGTGAGTCGGGGTTCTCCTACAATGAGCAGTTCTTC; cdr3_aa: CAISESGFSYNEQFF
j_call: TRBJ2-1; d_call: TRBD2; v_call: TRBV20-1; clone_size: few; cdr3_length: 16; cdr3_nt: TGCAGTGCTAGAACTAGCGGGAGCACCCGCTACAATGAGCAGTTCTTC; cdr3_aa: CSARTSGSTRYNEQFF
j_call: TRBJ2-3; d_call: TRBD2; v_call: TRBV6-2/TRBV6-3; clone_size: NA; cdr3_length: 19; cdr3_nt: TGTGCCAGCATGATCTGGAGCGGGAGTGGGTTTCCTAGCACAGATACGCAGTATTTT; cdr3_aa: CASMIWSGSGFPSTDTQYF
j_call: TRBJ2-4; d_call: NA; v_call: TRBV21-1; clone_size: NA; cdr3_length: 15; cdr3_nt: TGTGCCAGCAGCCCCCGGACCTCCCCGGGCAGCATTCAGTACTTC; cdr3_aa: CASSPRTSPGSIQYF
j_call: TRBJ2-3; d_call: NA; v_call: TRBV27; clone_size: few; cdr3_length: 12; cdr3_nt: TGTGCCAGCGGGCAGCCCCCAGATACGCAGTATTTT; cdr3_aa: CASGQPPDTQYF
j_call: TRBJ2-3; d_call: NA; v_call: TRBV12-3/TRBV12-4; clone_size: few; cdr3_length: 13; cdr3_nt: TGTGCCAGCGGATTAGTGAACACAGATACGCAGTATTTT; cdr3_aa: CASGLVNTDTQYF
j_call: TRBJ1-1; d_call: NA; v_call: TRBV28; clone_size: NA; cdr3_length: 12; cdr3_nt: TGTGCCGCGCAGGGAAGGTACACTGAAGCTTTCTTT; cdr3_aa: CAAQGRYTEAFF
j_call: TRBJ2-7; d_call: NA; v_call: TRBV2; clone_size: NA; cdr3_length: 15; cdr3_nt: TGTGCCAGCAGTGATGGTAGCAGGAGAAACTACGAGCAGTACTTC; cdr3_aa: CASSDGSRRNYEQYF
j_call: TRBJ2-7; d_call: NA; v_call: TRBV28; clone_size: few; cdr3_length: 12; cdr3_nt: TGTGCCAGTACGGGACAAGCCTACGAGCAGTACTTC; cdr3_aa: CASTGQAYEQYF
j_call: TRBJ2-5; d_call: NA; v_call: TRBV28; clone_size: NA; cdr3_length: 14; cdr3_nt: TGTGCCAGCAGCCTACCTTGGGTCCGGGAGACCCAGTACTTC; cdr3_aa: CASSLPWVRETQYF
j_call: TRBJ2-3; d_call: NA; v_call: TRBV5-1; clone_size: NA; cdr3_length: 15; cdr3_nt: TGCGCCAGCAGCCCTGTAGCGCCAGTCACAGATACGCAGTATTTT; cdr3_aa: CASSPVAPVTDTQYF